What follows are 24 T cell receptor beta chains derived from one specimen sequenced in a study of neurological immune-mediated disorders. TCRdb ran MiXCR on the 5' RACE reads and lists one entry per CDR3 protein. The table records fewer than 20,000 distinct CDR3 sequences, about 10% of them present only once. Sequenced sample: CD8+ T cells from blood. Every receptor here comes from a woman between 45 and 60 years old in good health.

Many counts were recorded for this clonotype. The chain is built from TRBV20-1 and TRBJ1-6; 7 bases are shared with TRBD1. With 0 bases clipped from V and 6 bases from J, the junction kept 8 bases outside the gene matches. CDR3 size: 16 residues. The germline V gene has CDR1 DFQATT and CDR2 SNEGSKA (reference sequence). CDR3 sequence reads: CSARDGVGQVNSPLHF. The DNA for the CDR3 is TGCAGTGCTAGAGATGGGGTTGGACAGGTTAATTCACCCCTCCACTTT.

This clonotype was observed at least ten times. The chain combines TRBV10-3 with TRBJ1-3; TRBD1 matches 7 bases. From germline, CDR1 is ENHRY and CDR2 SYGVKD. The CDR3 spans 14 residues. V shed 7 bases, J shed 0 bases, and the junction held 3 bases outside the gene matches. The DNA of the CDR3 is TGTGCCATCAAGGGACAGAACTCTGGAAACACCATATATTTT. As protein: CAIKGQNSGNTIYF.

V usage is TRBV20-1 and J usage is TRBJ2-2; the match to TRBD2 covers 7 bases. Trimming cost V 3 bases and J 5 bases; bases outside gene matches: 6. CDR3 length: 14 residues. Germline CDR1 DFQATT, CDR2 SNEGSKA (reference sequence). The CDR3 coding sequence is TGCAGTGCTAGTTCCCAGGGAGGGACCGGGGAGCTGTTTTTT. Translated, it gives CSASSQGGTGELFF.

The sample holds many counts of this clonotype. The chain uses TRBV5-5 and TRBJ1-1; D unresolved. Trimming took 2 bases from V and 8 from J, leaving 7 bases between them. This CDR3 has 11 amino acids. CDR1 is SGHKS, CDR2 YYEKEE, per germline (reference sequence). The DNA of the CDR3 is TGTGCCAGCAGCTTTTTATCCGAAGCTTTCTTT. This translates into CASSFLSEAFF.

This clonotype came up many times. The chain carries TRBV4-2 and TRBJ2-1; TRBD2 aligns across 8 bases. The CDR3 totals 16 residues. V trimming: 1 base; J trimming: 0 bases; junction bases outside the gene matches: 2. Germline V gene sequence: CDR1 LGHNA, CDR2 YNFKEQ. The CDR3, as DNA: TGTGCCAGCAGCCAAGGGCTAGCGGGCTCCTACAATGAGCAGTTCTTC. Translation: CASSQGLAGSYNEQFF.

Many counts were recorded for this clonotype. The J gene is TRBJ2-7, the V gene TRBV20-1, with 9 positions matching TRBD2. From germline, CDR1 is DFQATT and CDR2 SNEGSKA (reference sequence). This CDR3 region has 15 residues. Trimming removed 2 bases from V and 1 base from J; junction bases left unmatched: 6. The CDR3 DNA reads as TGCAGTGCTAGATGGAATAGCGGGAGTTCCTACGAGCAGTACTTC. Amino acid sequence: CSARWNSGSSYEQYF.

This clonotype came up many times. J is TRBJ2-4 and V is TRBV7-2; TRBD1 aligns across 7 bases. The ends lost 5 bases at V and 5 bases at J; junction bases unmatched: 6. CDR3 size: 14 residues. The germline V gene has CDR1 SGHTA and CDR2 FQGNSA. The CDR3 sequence: CASSPNQGENIQYF. In DNA form, the CDR3 reads TGTGCCAGCAGCCCTAATCAGGGGGAAAACATTCAGTACTTC.

This clonotype was counted at least ten times. The V and J genes are TRBV13 and TRBJ2-7, with 8 positions matching TRBD1. The V gene's germline CDR1 is PRHDT and CDR2 FYEKMQ (reference sequence). J was trimmed by 2 bases and V by 5 bases; bases with no gene match: 5. This CDR3 has 14 amino acids. Written as DNA, the CDR3 is TGTGCCAGCAGCCCGACAGGGGCTACCTACGAGCAGTACTTC. Protein product: CASSPTGATYEQYF.

V gene TRBV5-5 combines with J gene TRBJ2-7, with 11 bases aligning to TRBD2. The CDR3 has 15 amino acids. Germline V gene lookup returns CDR1 SGHKS and CDR2 YYEKEE (reference sequence). Trimming took 6 bases from V and 3 from J; bases not matched to a gene: 8. The chain's CDR3 is CASIKTSGDLYEQYF. DNA for the CDR3: TGTGCCAGCATCAAGACTAGCGGGGACCTCTACGAGCAGTACTTC. Drawing the rest from reference TRBV5-5 and TRBJ2-7, the complete variable domain is DAGVTQSPTHLIKTRGQQVTLRCSPISGHKSVSWYQQVLGQGPQFIFQYYEKEERGRGNFPDRFSARQFPNYSSELNVNALLLGDSALYLCASIKTSGDLYEQYFGPGTRLTVT.

In its sample, this clonotype was seen many times. The chain recombines TRBV9 with TRBJ2-7; TRBD2 is a possible D gene (6 bases). From germline, CDR1 is SGDLS and CDR2 YYNGEE. The CDR3 totals 15 residues. V lost 0 bases and J 3 bases, leaving 13 bases between the germline ends. Here the CDR3 reads CASSVAFGGSYEQYF. The CDR3 DNA sequence: TGTGCCAGCAGCGTAGCTTTCGGGGGAAGCTACGAGCAGTACTTC.

This clonotype was observed many times. CDR3: CASSTTAGAYEQYF. Here the CDR3 DNA reads TGTGCCAGCAGCACCACAGCGGGAGCATACGAGCAGTACTTC. The chain recombines TRBV11-2 with TRBJ2-7, with 8 positions matching TRBD2. CDR1 is SGHAT and CDR2 is FQNNGV in the germline V gene. Trimming removed 5 bases from V and 4 bases from J; junction bases left unmatched: 7. The CDR3 length is 14 residues.

This clonotype occurred many times. V gene TRBV5-1 combines with J gene TRBJ1-1; TRBD1 might be the D (6 bases). This CDR3 has 15 amino acids. With 4 bases removed from V and 1 base from J, the gap between germline ends came to 14 bases. Germline V gives CDR1 SGHRS, CDR2 YFSETQ. CDR3 in DNA: TGCGCCAGCAGCGATACAGGGTTCCAGAACACTGAAGCTTTCTTT. This gives the protein CASSDTGFQNTEAFF.

In this sample, this clonotype turned up many times. This chain joins TRBV4-1 and TRBJ2-2; 7 nucleotides match TRBD1. V trimming: 5 bases; J trimming: 4 bases; junction bases outside the gene matches: 7. CDR1 and CDR2 from the germline V gene are MGHRA and YSYEKL. The CDR3 contains 15 residues. CDR3 loop: CASSFRDSFTGELFF. CDR3 nucleotides: TGCGCCAGCAGCTTCCGGGACAGTTTCACCGGGGAGCTGTTTTTT.

This clonotype came up many times. The genes are TRBV19 and TRBJ2-1; D uncertain. The CDR3 covers 16 residues. Germline V gene sequence: CDR1 LNHDA, CDR2 SQIVND (reference sequence). With 6 bases removed from V and 6 bases from J, the gap between germline ends came to 21 bases. The CDR3 protein is CASSPFPGPPGNEQFF. As DNA, the CDR3 is TGTGCCAGTAGCCCCTTTCCGGGCCCTCCCGGCAATGAGCAGTTCTTC.

The V call is TRBV14, the J call TRBJ1-1; TRBD1 might be the D (5 bases). CDR3 length: 14 amino acids. CDR1 is SGHDN, CDR2 FVKESK, per germline. Trimming removed 0 bases from V and 4 bases from J, with 9 bases in between. The CDR3 DNA follows: TGTGCCAGCAGCCAAGAAACGGGGGTCACTGAAGCTTTCTTT. Encoded protein: CASSQETGVTEAFF.

This clonotype has ten or more counts. CDR3 nucleotides: TGTGCCAGCAGCGTAGGGGGCTCCGGGGAGCTGTTTTTT. It yields the protein CASSVGGSGELFF. The chain recombines TRBV9 with TRBJ2-2; a weak D match, TRBD1 (5 bases). The CDR3 consists of 13 residues. Germline V gene sequence: CDR1 SGDLS, CDR2 YYNGEE. Trimming stripped 0 bases from V and 6 bases from J, with 6 bases between. The whole variable domain, remainder taken from reference TRBV9 and TRBJ2-2, is DSGVTQTPKHLITATGQRVTLRCSPRSGDLSVYWYQQSLDQGLQFLIQYYNGEERAKGNILERFSAQQFPDLHSELNLSSLELGDSALYFCASSVGGSGELFFGEGSRLTVL.

In its sample, this clonotype was seen many times. The genes are TRBV19 and TRBJ1-5; D not certain. V dropped 8 bases and J dropped 1 base, with 15 bases sitting between them. This CDR3 is built from 15 residues. CDR1 is LNHDA, CDR2 SQIVND, per germline (reference sequence). CDR3 in amino acids: CASRPTLGSNQPQHF. For the CDR3, the DNA is TGTGCCAGTCGGCCTACTCTAGGGAGCAATCAGCCCCAGCATTTT.

This clonotype has ten or more counts. V is TRBV9 and J is TRBJ1-4; 7 bases are a match to TRBD1. CDR3 length equals 15 residues. Germline CDR1 reads SGDLS; CDR2 reads YYNGEE. With 0 bases clipped from V and 3 bases from J, the junction kept 2 bases outside the gene matches. CDR3 amino acids: CASSVEGQPNEKLFF. DNA for the CDR3: TGTGCCAGCAGCGTAGAGGGACAGCCTAATGAAAAACTGTTTTTT.

This clonotype was found many times. CDR3 sequence: CSARDRMQASREQYF. CDR3 sequence (DNA): TGCAGTGCTAGAGATCGTATGCAGGCAAGCAGGGAGCAGTACTTC. The chain uses TRBV20-1 and TRBJ2-7; no reliable D call. CDR3 length: 15 residues. The germline V gene encodes CDR1 DFQATT and CDR2 SNEGSKA (reference sequence). V lost 0 bases and J 7 bases, leaving 19 bases between the germline ends.

This clonotype was observed at least ten times. This chain joins TRBV10-3 and TRBJ2-3; 8 nucleotides align to TRBD2. CDR1 is ENHRY, CDR2 SYGVKD, per germline. J lost 2 bases, V lost 3 bases, and 13 bases had no gene match. There are 18 residues in the CDR3. CDR3 in amino acids: CAISDTYGRGGSTDTQYF. The DNA for the CDR3 is TGTGCCATCAGTGACACCTACGGTCGGGGGGGATCCACAGATACGCAGTATTTT.

In this sample, this clonotype turned up many times. The chain carries TRBV29-1 and TRBJ2-3; no firm D call. Trimming left V 1 base short and J 10 bases short, with 18 bases between. From germline, CDR1 is SQVTM and CDR2 ANQGSEA. The CDR3 contains 14 residues. The CDR3 is CSVEGRTADNAQYF. In DNA, the CDR3 is TGCAGCGTTGAAGGAAGGACCGCCGATAATGCGCAGTATTTT.

In regard to this clonotype: This may come from a read error, since a much larger clone is one base off. The CDR3 here is CASSMAWREAFF. The DNA of the CDR3 is TGTGCCAGTAGTATGGCTTGGCGTGAAGCTTTCTTT. The V gene is TRBV19, the J gene TRBJ1-1; D gene unclear. The CDR3 totals 12 residues. Trimming stripped 3 bases from V and 7 bases from J, with 9 bases between. CDR1 is LNHDA, CDR2 SQIVND, per germline (reference sequence).

This clonotype was observed many times. This rearrangement joins TRBV7-9 to TRBJ2-7; D is perhaps TRBD1 or TRBD2 (5 bases each). V lost 8 bases, J lost 3 bases, and 11 bases lay in between. The CDR3 is 12 amino acids. The germline gives CDR1 SEHNR, CDR2 FQNEAQ (reference sequence). The CDR3 DNA is TGTGCCAGCGGGGGACCGAACTACGAGCAGTACTTC. It codes for CASGGPNYEQYF.

This chain links TRBV28 with TRBJ2-5; the D is unclear. Germline V gene data show CDR1 as MDHEN and CDR2 as SYDVKM. The CDR3 spans 12 residues. V was pared by 2 bases and J by 7 bases, with 8 bases between. In DNA, the CDR3 is TGTGCCAGCAGTTTAGAGAAGAGGACCCAGTACTTC. Protein sequence: CASSLEKRTQYF. The variable domain in full, completed from reference TRBV28 and TRBJ2-5, reads DVKVTQSSRYLVKRTGEKVFLECVQDMDHENMFWYRQDPGLGLRLIYFSYDVKMKEKGDIPEGYSVSREKKERFSLILESASTNQTSMYLCASSLEKRTQYFGPGTRLLVL.